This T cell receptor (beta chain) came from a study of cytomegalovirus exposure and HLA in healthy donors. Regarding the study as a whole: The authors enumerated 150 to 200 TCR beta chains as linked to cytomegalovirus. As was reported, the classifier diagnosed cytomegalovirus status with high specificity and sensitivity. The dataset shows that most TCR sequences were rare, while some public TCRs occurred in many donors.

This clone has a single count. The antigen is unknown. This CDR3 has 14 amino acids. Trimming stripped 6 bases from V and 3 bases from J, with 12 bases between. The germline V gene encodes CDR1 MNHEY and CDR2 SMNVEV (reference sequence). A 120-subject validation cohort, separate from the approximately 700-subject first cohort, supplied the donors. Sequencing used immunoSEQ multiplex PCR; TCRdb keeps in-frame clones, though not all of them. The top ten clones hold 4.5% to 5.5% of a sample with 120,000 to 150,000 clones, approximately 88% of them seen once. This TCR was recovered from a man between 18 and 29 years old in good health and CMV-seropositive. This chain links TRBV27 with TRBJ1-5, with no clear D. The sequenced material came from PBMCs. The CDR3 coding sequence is TGTGCCAGCAGCCCTTCACTAATCAATCAGCCCCAGCATTTT. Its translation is CASSPSLINQPQHF.